This T cell receptor (beta chain) is drawn from a study of beta chain features in type 1 diabetes listed by TCRdb under 2018. Context from the whole study: Mean age, gender distribution, total cell number and subset yield did not differ between patients and healthy donors. A total of about 110 million sorted cells were examined across all samples, and the number of cells per subset was strongly correlated with RNA yield. The study compared TCRB repertoires of sorted circulating CD4+ T cell subsets between recently diagnosed type 1 diabetes patients and matched healthy donors. Whereas all 30 or so donors provided naive and central memory subsets, regulatory and stem cell-like memory subsets were isolated from just 8 patients and roughly eight healthy donors.

Of note for this clone: No antigen is known for it. Base qualities are not provided; no much larger clone lies one nucleotide away.

Based on the germline V gene, the CDR1 and CDR2 sequences are SNHLY and FYNNEI. The CDR3 sequence holds 10 residues, the cysteine and phenylalanine included. CDR3 DNA is the only sequence kept; it has 30 bases, read in frame from the first base. For this chain, trimming is 8 bases at the V end and 8 bases at the J end, and the number of junction bases without a gene match is 2. All of the isolated RNA was reverse transcribed with the High Capacity cDNA Reverse Transcription Kit, so expressed TCRB transcripts were sequenced. Deep immunoSEQ sequencing was performed on naive, central memory and regulatory T cell samples, with an average of approximately 3.9 million total reads per sample. Sorted cells were lysed in RLT buffer, and RNA was extracted using DNase-treated RNeasy Micro or Mini kits according to cell number. Each cell subset was processed on its own to prevent cross-contamination, while patient and healthy donor samples were processed together. TCRB sequences were amplified from cDNA with the immunoSEQ multiplex PCR, producing 87-bp fragments spanning the CDR3 region. Sequencing of the amplicons was done on the Illumina HiSeq platform. The authors processed their data as follows. Synthetic template baselines were used to correct PCR bias computationally, reads within Hamming distance 2 were collapsed together, and singletons that could not be merged were discarded. Reads were aligned against IMGT to assign V, D and J genes, CDR3 length and insertions or deletions at six rearrangement sites. Within each subset, clonotype counts were normalized to sorted cell number, and only after that were true diversity and Gini coefficients computed with the tcR R package. The overlap coefficient, calculated on TCRB nucleotide sequences, was used to quantify repertoire sharing. Here the immuneACCESS table is served through TCRdb, limited to in-frame sequences with V and J called. Missing clones are a known gap in these copies; in checked studies unresolved V genes cover under half, and the rest lacks a known reason. That table is the source of V, J and clone size, and D and trimming were worked out from the DNA. Across this sample there are under 300,000 clones, with less than 35% seen only once. Together, the top ten hold roughly 4% of the sample.

The study at large found these results: Because small numbers of individuals were included in the HLA sub-analyses, any influence of HLA type on TCRB rearrangement was left unresolved. A moderate but significant shortening of TCRB CDR3 length was observed in type 1 diabetes patients in all four CD4+ subsets. Because cDNA was sequenced instead of genomic DNA, highly expressing activated cells could be over-represented, though the groups showed no difference in activation or CD3 levels. Naive, central memory and regulatory TCRB repertoires appeared to be more similar among patients than among healthy donors. Fewer insertions and more nucleotide deletions at VDJ recombination sites were observed in patients with type 1 diabetes, implying thymic rearrangement abnormalities. PCR might favor shorter templates, but patient and control samples were amplified and corrected together, so any skew would affect both groups equally.

Each donor gave one peripheral blood draw, approximately 110 mL on average, collected into heparinised tubes. Using a panel that included CD45RO, CCR7, CD25, CD127, CD95 and CD27, naive, central memory, regulatory and stem cell-like memory CD4+ T cells were sorted on a BD FACSAria II. All sorted populations exceeded 95% purity. PBMCs were separated immediately by Lymphoprep density gradient centrifugation and were stained directly, without being cultured. To minimize batch effects, samples were stained and sorted in pairs, one healthy donor with one patient per experiment. The specimen sequenced was central memory CD4+ T cells from blood. The clonotype originates from a man younger than 45 in good health. The chain was built from TRBV2 and TRBJ1-2; 7 middle bases align to TRBD1. For the CDR3, the sequence is CASQGEGYTF. The sequence in DNA is TGTGCCAGCCAGGGGGAAGGCTACACCTTC.